The clone carrying this T cell receptor (beta chain) was observed many times. Hyperthyroidism counted as stable given no ophthalmopathy within 18 months of follow-up. Beta-chain TCR CDR3 regions were amplified from RNA transcripts. Following a first-round RT-PCR that used HTBI primers, a second-round multiplex PCR was carried out. Each CDR3 protein is one row after TCRdb ran MiXCR on the multiplex PCR reads. The sample consists of roughly 410,000 distinct CDR3 sequences, 15% to 19% of them appearing once. There are 15 residues in the CDR3. Trimming removed 1 base from V and 5 bases from J, with 15 bases in between. These data are taken from a study of Graves' ophthalmopathy and Graves' hyperthyroidism. Study in general: The study drew peripheral blood at initial diagnosis, before any treatment.

The sample consisted of peripheral blood. The chain has TRBV12-3 or TRBV12-4 and TRBJ2-7; either TRBD1 or TRBD2 may fit D (5 bases each). This receptor was identified in a woman aged 18-35 years with stable Graves' hyperthyroidism. The CDR3 nucleotides read TGTGCCAGCAGTTTAGGAGCGGCAGGGTTGGACGAGCAGTACTTC. Translation: CASSLGAAGLDEQYF.